These T cell receptor beta chains were read from a single sample in a study of blood T cell repertoires in COVID-19. The repertoire was sequenced with immunoSEQ multiplex PCR; TCRdb's copy has only in-frame clones and lacks some. The sample lists roughly 80,000 clones; about four fifths were seen once. Sequenced material: peripheral blood. The receptors shown here come from a woman aged 55 to 70 with acute or convalescent COVID-19. Each CDR3 is given with its conserved first and last residue. Fields, in order: J gene, CDR3 length, D gene, clone size, V gene, CDR3 protein, CDR3 DNA. A D gene is named only where the DNA matches it firmly. The size field is filled for only some rows; it gives once, few, many or a size class.

TRBJ1-1	13	-	-	TRBV19	CASSNSLNTEAFF	TGTGCCAGTAGTAACAGTTTGAACACTGAAGCTTTCTTT
TRBJ1-5	14	TRBD1	-	TRBV30	CAWSATTGIQPQHF	TGTGCCTGGAGCGCAACGACAGGGATTCAGCCCCAGCATTTT
TRBJ2-1	16	-	-	TRBV9	CASSEGLRSSYNEQFF	TGTGCCAGCAGCGAAGGACTTCGGAGCTCCTACAATGAGCAGTTCTTC
TRBJ1-2	14	-	-	TRBV19	CASSPRDSYYGYTF	TGTGCCAGTAGTCCCCGAGACAGCTACTATGGCTACACCTTC
TRBJ1-5	14	TRBD1	-	TRBV12-5	CASGQGGGNQPQHF	TGTGCTAGTGGCCAAGGGGGCGGTAATCAGCCCCAGCATTTT
TRBJ2-7	17	-	-	TRBV7-8	CASSLDSSPLSPYEQYF	TGTGCCAGCAGCTTAGATAGTAGTCCGCTGAGCCCCTACGAGCAGTACTTC
TRBJ1-2	17	TRBD1	-	TRBV19	CASSRRTPGQGVYGYTF	TGTGCCAGTAGTCGTCGTACGCCGGGACAGGGGGTTTATGGCTACACCTTC
TRBJ2-5	15	TRBD2	-	TRBV7-2	CASSLGAGNWETQYF	TGTGCCAGCAGCTTAGGAGCGGGGAACTGGGAGACCCAGTACTTC
TRBJ2-1	15	TRBD1	-	TRBV2	CASSRRDRGFGEQFF	TGTGCCAGCAGTCGCCGGGACAGGGGTTTTGGTGAGCAGTTCTTC
TRBJ1-1	14	-	-	TRBV7-9	CASSLQALNTEAFF	TGTGCCAGCAGCTTACAGGCTCTGAACACTGAAGCTTTCTTT
TRBJ1-6	16	-	-	TRBV7-2	CASSSSGQTYNSPLHF	TGTGCCAGCAGCTCAAGTGGACAGACCTATAATTCACCCCTCCACTTT
TRBJ1-6	15	-	-	TRBV5-1	CASSSGHSLNSPLHF	TGCGCCAGCAGCTCGGGACACAGCTTGAATTCACCCCTCCACTTT
TRBJ2-3	12	-	-	TRBV9	CASSALTDTQYF	TGTGCCAGCAGCGCCCTCACAGATACGCAGTATTTT
TRBJ2-5	13	TRBD1	-	TRBV11-3	CASSSDREETQYF	TGTGCCAGCAGCTCCGACAGGGAAGAGACCCAGTACTTC
TRBJ1-2	13	-	-	TRBV3-1/TRBV3-2	CASSQGMTDGYTF	TGTGCCAGCAGCCAAGGAATGACAGATGGCTACACCTTC
TRBJ2-7	14	-	-	TRBV6-2/TRBV6-3	CASSYAPALYEQYF	TGTGCCAGCAGTTACGCGCCAGCGCTTTACGAGCAGTACTTC
TRBJ2-7	15	TRBD1	-	TRBV7-9	CASVNRDRGHGEQYF	TGTGCCAGCGTAAACCGGGACAGGGGGCACGGCGAGCAGTACTTC
TRBJ2-7	11	-	-	TRBV29-1	CSVVQGYWTYF	TGCAGCGTTGTTCAGGGTTACTGGACGTACTTC
TRBJ2-2	16	TRBD1	-	TRBV6-5	CASSYYRDRNTGELFF	TGTGCCAGCAGTTATTATAGGGACAGAAACACCGGGGAGCTGTTTTTT
TRBJ2-5	15	-	-	TRBV24-1	CATSDGTRKVETQYF	TGTGCCACCAGTGACGGGACACGCAAGGTGGAGACCCAGTACTTC
TRBJ2-5	14	TRBD1	-	TRBV7-2	CASSLGTGGETQYF	TGTGCCAGCAGCTTAGGGACAGGGGGTGAGACCCAGTACTTC
TRBJ2-5	13	-	-	TRBV6-6	CASSSRGMETQYF	TGTGCCAGCAGTTCAAGGGGGATGGAGACCCAGTACTTC
TRBJ2-7	18	-	-	TRBV21-1	CASSRRSPPGQDSCEQYF	TGTGCCAGCAGCAGGAGGTCCCCACCGGGACAGGATTCCTGCGAGCAGTACTTC
TRBJ2-5	17	-	-	TRBV25-1	CASSDPRSKGGKETQYF	TGTGCCAGCAGTGATCCCCGGTCAAAGGGGGGGAAAGAGACCCAGTACTTC
TRBJ1-6	16	-	-	TRBV25-1	CASSEYTSSYNSPLHF	TGTGCCAGCAGTGAATACACCAGCTCCTATAATTCACCCCTCCACTTT
TRBJ1-2	14	-	many	TRBV3-1/TRBV3-2	CASSMDTYNYGYTF	TGTGCCAGCAGCATGGACACCTATAACTATGGCTACACCTTC
TRBJ1-6	16	TRBD1	-	TRBV9	CASSSGDRGGNSPLHF	TGTGCCAGCAGTTCCGGCGACAGGGGGGGGAATTCACCCCTCCACTTT
TRBJ1-1	14	TRBD1	-	TRBV19	CASSGTGWGTEAFF	TGTGCCAGTAGTGGGACAGGTTGGGGCACTGAAGCTTTCTTT
TRBJ1-4	14	-	-	TRBV25-1	CASSENREREKLFF	TGTGCCAGCAGTGAAAACCGGGAGCGGGAAAAACTGTTTTTT
TRBJ2-5	16	TRBD2	-	TRBV11-2	CASSLVALAGKETQYF	TGTGCCAGCAGCTTAGTAGCCCTAGCGGGGAAAGAGACCCAGTACTTC
TRBJ1-6	13	TRBD1	-	TRBV30	CAWAGTGGSPLHF	TGTGCCTGGGCCGGGACAGGGGGATCACCCCTCCACTTT
TRBJ2-1	13	TRBD1	-	TRBV7-8	CASSTDRADEQFF	TGTGCCAGCAGCACCGACAGGGCGGATGAGCAGTTCTTC
TRBJ1-1	14	-	-	TRBV25-1	CASSAAGHYTEAFF	TGTGCCAGCAGTGCCGCCGGACACTACACTGAAGCTTTCTTT
TRBJ2-5	18	TRBD1	-	TRBV5-1	CASSLGLNTGTGGETQYF	TGCGCCAGCAGCTTGGGCCTGAATACCGGGACAGGGGGCGAGACCCAGTACTTC
TRBJ1-3	13	-	-	TRBV28	CASSLSGENTIYF	TGTGCCAGTAGTTTATCCGGGGAAAACACCATATATTTT
TRBJ2-2	17	TRBD1	-	TRBV10-3	CAISGSPGQGNTGELFF	TGTGCCATCAGTGGTTCGCCGGGACAGGGAAACACCGGGGAGCTGTTTTTT
TRBJ2-1	16	TRBD2	-	TRBV5-1	CASSLGLAGGLNEQFF	TGCGCCAGCAGCTTAGGGCTAGCGGGGGGCCTAAATGAGCAGTTCTTC
TRBJ1-1	14	-	-	TRBV5-1	CASSFMGPNTEAFF	TGCGCCAGCAGCTTTATGGGCCCGAACACTGAAGCTTTCTTT
TRBJ2-3	17	TRBD2	once	TRBV5-1	CASSERTSGASTDTQYF	TGCGCCAGCAGCGAACGGACTAGCGGGGCTAGCACAGATACGCAGTATTTT
TRBJ2-1	14	TRBD1	-	TRBV28	CASETGGSYNEQFF	TGTGCCAGCGAGACAGGGGGCTCCTACAATGAGCAGTTCTTC
TRBJ1-3	18	TRBD1	-	TRBV5-5	CASSLVEGQTFSGNTIYF	TGTGCCAGCAGCTTGGTGGAGGGACAGACATTCTCTGGAAACACCATATATTTT
TRBJ2-5	15	TRBD1	-	TRBV5-1	CASSSMTGGGETQYF	TGCGCCAGCAGCTCGATGACAGGGGGAGGGGAGACCCAGTACTTC
TRBJ2-7	16	TRBD1	-	TRBV18	CASSPRPGQGLFEQYF	TGTGCCAGCTCACCACGGCCGGGACAGGGGCTGTTCGAGCAGTACTTC
TRBJ1-1	15	-	-	TRBV27	CASSPRTDMNTEAFF	TGTGCCAGCAGTCCCAGGACAGACATGAACACTGAAGCTTTCTTT
TRBJ2-5	14	TRBD1	-	TRBV6-6	CASSYRDRLETQYF	TGTGCCAGCAGTTACCGGGACAGGTTAGAGACCCAGTACTTC
TRBJ2-3	16	TRBD1	-	TRBV4-1	CASSPKRQGGTDTQYF	TGCGCCAGCAGCCCAAAAAGACAGGGGGGAACAGATACGCAGTATTTT
TRBJ2-2	15	-	-	TRBV10-1	CASSERGLFPGELFF	TGCGCCAGCAGTGAGAGGGGACTCTTCCCCGGGGAGCTGTTTTTT
TRBJ1-6	17	-	-	TRBV27	CASSPGGPYSYNSPLHF	TGTGCCAGCAGTCCGGGGGGGCCCTACTCCTATAATTCACCCCTCCACTTT
TRBJ2-2	17	-	-	TRBV4-1	CASSQRGASGNTGELFF	TGCGCCAGCAGCCAACGGGGGGCTAGCGGAAACACCGGGGAGCTGTTTTTT
TRBJ1-2	15	-	few	TRBV2	CASSEDPSPNYGYTF	TGTGCCAGCAGTGAAGATCCTTCCCCTAACTATGGCTACACCTTC
TRBJ1-2	18	TRBD1	-	TRBV5-1	CASSLEGTGAHAQGGYTF	TGCGCCAGCAGCTTGGAAGGGACAGGGGCTCACGCGCAAGGTGGCTACACCTTC
TRBJ1-6	14	-	-	TRBV7-9	CASSLVSGDSPLHF	TGTGCCAGCAGCTTAGTATCCGGGGATTCACCCCTCCACTTT
TRBJ2-3	17	TRBD1	-	TRBV4-1	CASSRVQGEVGTDTQYF	TGCGCCAGCAGCCGAGTACAGGGGGAAGTGGGCACAGATACGCAGTATTTT
TRBJ2-3	14	-	-	TRBV9	CASSVGEGTDTQYF	TGTGCCAGCAGCGTAGGGGAGGGCACAGATACGCAGTATTTT
TRBJ1-5	20	TRBD1	-	TRBV23-1	CASSHGSWDRDFSSNQPQHF	TGCGCCAGCAGTCACGGTTCGTGGGACAGGGATTTTTCTAGCAATCAGCCCCAGCATTTT
TRBJ2-3	16	-	-	TRBV5-1	CASSLSLPGGPDTQYF	TGCGCCAGCAGCCTTAGCCTACCAGGGGGGCCAGATACGCAGTATTTT
TRBJ1-5	15	TRBD1	few	TRBV19	CASLDRQSGNQPQHF	TGTGCCAGTCTGGACAGGCAGTCGGGCAATCAGCCCCAGCATTTT